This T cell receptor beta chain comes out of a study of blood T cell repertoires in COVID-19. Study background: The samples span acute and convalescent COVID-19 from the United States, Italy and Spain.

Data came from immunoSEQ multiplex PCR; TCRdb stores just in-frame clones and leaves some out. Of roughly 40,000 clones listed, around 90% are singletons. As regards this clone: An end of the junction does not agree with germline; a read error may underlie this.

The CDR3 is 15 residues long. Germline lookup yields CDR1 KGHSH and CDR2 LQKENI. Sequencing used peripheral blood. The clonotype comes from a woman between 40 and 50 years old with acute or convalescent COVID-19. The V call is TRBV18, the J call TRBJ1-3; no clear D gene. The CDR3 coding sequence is TGTGCCAGCTCAACACCGGGAGGAACGGGAAACACCATATATTTT. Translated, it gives CASSTPGGTGNTIYF.